The 9 T cell receptor beta chains in this list originate from one sample, sequenced in a study of response to subunit inactivated influenza vaccine. TCRdb fed the RT-PCR reads into MiXCR, producing one record per CDR3 protein. The sample records some 850,000 distinct CDR3 sequences, about 18% being singletons. The material was PBMCs from blood, obtained 5 days after vaccination. The receptor source for this set is a man aged 50 to 59 who received an inactivated influenza vaccine.

This clonotype was seen a few times. The rearrangement uses TRBV30 and TRBJ1-3; 7 nucleotides match TRBD1. The germline gives CDR1 GTSNPN, CDR2 SVGIG (reference sequence). The CDR3 loop spans 16 amino acids. The ends lost 2 bases at V and 5 bases at J; junction bases unmatched: 12. The DNA of the CDR3 is TGTGCCTGGAGTCTTTCGAGACAGGGATCTCGAAACACCATATATTTT. This gives the protein CAWSLSRQGSRNTIYF. Combining the CDR3 with reference TRBV30 and TRBJ1-3 gives the whole variable domain SQTIHQWPATLVQPVGSPLSLECTVEGTSNPNLYWYRQAAGRGLQLLFYSVGIGQISSEVPQNLSASRPQDRQFILSSKKLLLSDSGFYLCAWSLSRQGSRNTIYFGEGSWLTVV.

The chain joins TRBV4-1 to TRBJ2-3; D call uncertain. Trimming left V 1 base short and J 9 bases short, with 14 bases between. The germline V gene encodes CDR1 MGHRA and CDR2 YSYEKL. The CDR3 covers 14 residues. The CDR3 nucleotides read TGCGCCAGCAGCCAAGTCGGGCAGCTGGACACGCAGTATTTT. As protein: CASSQVGQLDTQYF.

This clonotype turned up a few times. The chain uses TRBV4-2 and TRBJ2-3; the match to TRBD2 covers 8 bases. This CDR3 has 17 amino acids. J gave up 0 bases and V 0 bases, and 5 bases lay outside the gene matches. CDR1 is LGHNA and CDR2 is YNFKEQ in the germline V gene. Written as DNA, the CDR3 is TGTGCCAGCAGCCAAGAATGGGCGGGGGGAAGCACAGATACGCAGTATTTT. It specifies CASSQEWAGGSTDTQYF.

V usage is TRBV4-1 and J usage is TRBJ2-5, with TRBD1 as a possible D gene (6 bases). V was trimmed by 3 bases and J by 4 bases, leaving 18 bases between them. Germline CDR1 is MGHRA and CDR2 is YSYEKL. The CDR3 runs 16 residues. The DNA of the CDR3 is TGCGCCAGCAGCCACGATTTGCAGGGGAATCGAGAGACCCAGTACTTC. Translated: CASSHDLQGNRETQYF.

The chain couples TRBV7-9 to TRBJ1-1; D ambiguous. The CDR3 runs 14 residues. V was shortened by 4 bases and J by 1 base, with 10 bases between the two germline ends. Looked up from germline, CDR1 is SEHNR and CDR2 is FQNEAQ (reference sequence). The chain's CDR3 is CASSSVGRNTEAFF. In DNA form, the CDR3 reads TGTGCCAGCAGCTCAGTAGGCAGGAACACTGAAGCTTTCTTT.

This rearrangement joins TRBV20-1 to TRBJ2-7; TRBD2 might be the D (5 bases). The germline V gene has CDR1 DFQATT and CDR2 SNEGSKA (reference sequence). This CDR3 has 13 amino acids. Trimming removed 1 base at V and 6 bases at J, with 13 bases between. As DNA, the CDR3 is TGCAGTGCTAGAGCAACCGCAGGAGGCGAGCAGTACTTC. Its translation is CSARATAGGEQYF.

The chain has TRBV20-1 and TRBJ1-5; 9 nucleotides match TRBD1. V lost 2 bases, J lost 11 bases, and 16 bases stayed unmatched. Germline V lookup: CDR1 DFQATT, CDR2 SNEGSKA (reference sequence). There are 16 residues in the CDR3. The DNA of the CDR3 is TGCAGTGCTAGAACACAGGGGGCGCGGGGACCTAGGGCCCAGCATTTT. It yields the protein CSARTQGARGPRAQHF.

This clonotype was seen a handful of times. The V call is TRBV13, the J call TRBJ2-4; D may be TRBD2 (6 bases). The germline V gene encodes CDR1 PRHDT and CDR2 FYEKMQ (reference sequence). This CDR3 spans 14 amino acids. V gave up 2 bases and J gave up 10 bases, with 15 bases separating them. Here the CDR3 reads CASSLKGWREIQYF. DNA of the CDR3: TGTGCCAGCAGCTTAAAGGGGTGGAGGGAGATTCAGTACTTC.

The genes are TRBV27 and TRBJ2-5; D is ambiguous. Per the germline V gene, CDR1 is MNHEY and CDR2 is SMNVEV (reference sequence). The ends were cut back, 0 bases at V and 5 bases at J, with 10 bases in the middle. The CDR3 extends over 14 amino acids. The CDR3, as DNA: TGTGCCAGCAGTTTATCGTGGGCGGATGAGACCCAGTACTTC. Its protein product is CASSLSWADETQYF.